What follows describes a single T cell receptor (beta chain). The PCR contained 60 Vbeta and 13 Jbeta primers. TCRdb's copy holds only in-frame clones and misses some; the assay was immunoSEQ multiplex PCR. The listing contains tens of thousands of clones. CDR3 length: 13 residues. CDR1 and CDR2 from the germline V gene are SNHLY and FYNNEI. Trimming took off 6 bases at V and 2 bases at J, with 11 bases between the two ends. This entry comes from a study of cytomegalovirus exposure and HLA in healthy donors. Donors in the study were healthy people who gave bone marrow. The TCR comes from a woman under 40 in good health and CMV-seronegative. The material sequenced was PBMCs. V usage is TRBV2 and J usage is TRBJ2-7; no firm D call. CDR3 in DNA: TGTGCCAGCAGCGGTGATGGTACCTACGAGCAGTACTTC. Residues: CASSGDGTYEQYF.